This T cell receptor (beta chain) originates from a study of T cell responses to AZD1222 COVID-19 vaccine. The repertoire was sequenced with immunoSEQ multiplex PCR; TCRdb's copy has only in-frame clones and lacks some. The sample carries approximately 110,000 clones, roughly 89% recorded once. To note about this clone: Its antigen is unknown.

The CDR3 is 14 amino acids. Germline V gene sequence: CDR1 LGHNA, CDR2 YNFKEQ. Losses at the gene ends were 5 bases for V and 7 bases for J; bases not matched to a gene: 3. Study findings and constraints: There were repertoire samples only from the period after the peak T cell response. Vaccine-associated CD4 TCRs spanned spike, dominant at 160-218 and 743-854.

This chain links TRBV4-2 with TRBJ2-1; 12 nucleotides agree with TRBD2. The sequence derives from an adult who received the AZD1222 COVID-19 vaccine. The source was peripheral blood, collected 28 days after the second AZD1222 dose. CDR3 sequence: CASSAGLAGNEQFF. The DNA for the CDR3 is TGTGCCAGCAGCGCCGGACTAGCGGGGAATGAGCAGTTCTTC.